The 22 T cell receptor beta chains listed next were all sequenced from one sample in a study of cytomegalovirus exposure and HLA in healthy donors (dated by TCRdb to 2015 to 2018). Library prep was done by the immunoSEQ multiplex PCR assay. The multiplex PCR relied on a mix of 60 forward primers for TCR Vbeta segments and 13 reverse primers for TCR Jbeta segments. TCRdb carries this immuneACCESS record with in-frame sequences only. Its versions omit some clonotypes, under half of them owing to an unresolved V gene in the studies checked, with the rest unexplained. For this sample there are some 130,000 clones; roughly 79% appear just once. 1.3% of the sample rests with the top ten. Specimen: PBMCs. The source is a woman aged 40 to 55 in good health and CMV-seronegative.

The J gene is TRBJ1-1, the V gene TRBV5-5, with 8 positions matching TRBD1. V shed 2 bases, J shed 8 bases, and the junction held 2 bases outside the gene matches. CDR1 is SGHKS and CDR2 is YYEKEE in the germline V gene (reference sequence). The CDR3 is 12 residues long. The DNA of the CDR3 is TGTGCCAGCAGCTTAGGACAGGGAGAAGCTTTCTTT. Its protein product is CASSLGQGEAFF.

The gene calls are TRBV6-5 and TRBJ2-3; a weak D match, TRBD1 (7 bases). The CDR3 spans 11 residues. CDR1 and CDR2 (germline): MNHEY, SVGAGI. The V end lost 5 bases, the J end lost 13 bases, and 13 bases lay between the germline ends. The CDR3 nucleotides read TGTGCCAGCAGTCAGGGGGGACAGAAGTATTTT. Protein sequence: CASSQGGQKYF.

This chain connects TRBV7-2 to TRBJ2-7, with D unresolved. Germline CDR1 is SGHTA and CDR2 is FQGNSA. This CDR3 contains 11 residues. Trimming shortened V by 2 bases and J by 5 bases, and 4 bases separated the two germline ends. CDR3 residues: CASSLSHEQYF. The DNA of the CDR3 is TGTGCCAGCAGCTTAAGCCACGAGCAGTACTTC.

The chain has TRBV2 and TRBJ1-5; the D is unclear. The ends were cut back, 4 bases at V and 7 bases at J, with 8 bases in the middle. The length of the CDR3 is 12 residues. Germline V gene data show CDR1 as SNHLY and CDR2 as FYNNEI. Written as DNA, the CDR3 is TGTGCCAGCAGTGGGAGCTCCCAGCCCCAGCATTTT. Its translation: CASSGSSQPQHF.

The V call is TRBV6-1, the J call TRBJ1-2, with 9 bases fitting TRBD1. The junction had 7 bases not matched to a gene; V was cut back by 7 bases and J by 4 bases. The CDR3 covers 14 residues. Per germline, CDR1 MNHNS and CDR2 SASEGT. In DNA form, the CDR3 reads TGTGCCAGCACCGGAGACAGGGGGGCCTATGGCTACACCTTC. Translation: CASTGDRGAYGYTF.

This sequence joins TRBV19 and TRBJ1-5; 8 bases line up with TRBD1. With 1 base clipped from V and 4 bases from J, the junction kept 15 bases outside the gene matches. CDR1 and CDR2 (germline): LNHDA, SQIVND (reference sequence). The CDR3 totals 19 residues. The CDR3 coding sequence is TGTGCCAGTAGTATAGCCGCGTATATCCAGGGGGCGTTTAATCAGCCCCAGCATTTT. Its protein is CASSIAAYIQGAFNQPQHF.

This chain joins TRBV4-3 and TRBJ2-1; 9 bases align to TRBD2. V shed 4 bases, J shed 5 bases, and the junction held 9 bases outside the gene matches. From germline, CDR1 is LGHNA and CDR2 YSLEER. CDR3 length equals 16 residues. CDR3 in DNA: TGCGCCAGCAGCCTAGGGTTGATAGCGGGGGACAATGAGCAGTTCTTC. This sequence encodes CASSLGLIAGDNEQFF.

The V and J genes are TRBV10-3 and TRBJ2-7; TRBD1 might be the D (5 bases). V lost 8 bases to trimming and J lost 1 base, with 15 bases between them. The germline V gene encodes CDR1 ENHRY and CDR2 SYGVKD. The CDR3 has 14 amino acids. The CDR3 sequence is CAIGEQDRSYEQYF. In DNA, the CDR3 is TGTGCCATCGGGGAACAGGATAGATCCTACGAGCAGTACTTC.

V usage is TRBV6-6 and J usage is TRBJ1-1, with a possible D match to TRBD1 (5 bases). Trimming removed 8 bases from V and 5 bases from J, with 15 bases in between. This CDR3 has 13 residues. The germline CDR1 and CDR2 sequences are MNHNY and SVGAGI (reference sequence). DNA for the CDR3: TGTGCCAGCGTTACTGAGGGGAGGACTGAAGCTTTCTTT. The encoded protein is CASVTEGRTEAFF.

The chain uses TRBV6-1 and TRBJ1-5; weak D call: TRBD1 (5 bases). Germline V gene data show CDR1 as MNHNS and CDR2 as SASEGT. The germline V and J ends were trimmed by 3 bases and 2 bases, with 11 bases remaining between them. The CDR3 extends over 15 amino acids. CDR3 residues: CASSEQGGRNQPQHF. CDR3 DNA: TGTGCCAGCAGTGAGCAGGGAGGTCGCAATCAGCCCCAGCATTTT.

This clone was detected only once. The V call is TRBV13, the J call TRBJ1-6; D not certain. There are 15 residues in the CDR3. V lost 3 bases, J lost 3 bases, and 9 bases lay in between. The germline V gene has CDR1 PRHDT and CDR2 FYEKMQ (reference sequence). CDR3 sequence (DNA): TGTGCCAGCAGCTTGGTCCGGGACTATAATTCACCCCTCCACTTT. As protein: CASSLVRDYNSPLHF. Filled out from reference TRBV13 and TRBJ1-6, the complete variable domain reads AAGVIQSPRHLIKEKRETATLKCYPIPRHDTVYWYQQGPGQDPQFLISFYEKMQSDKGSIPDRFSAQQFSDYHSELNMSSLELGDSALYFCASSLVRDYNSPLHFGNGTRLTVT.

The gene calls are TRBV7-9 and TRBJ2-5, with TRBD1 matching 8 bases. Near its end, the DNA agrees better with TRBJ2-7, so the J call may be wrong. The CDR3 covers 15 residues. The germline V gene has CDR1 SEHNR and CDR2 FQNEAQ (reference sequence). In DNA, the CDR3 is TGTGCCAGCAGCGCCTGGACAGGGAGCTCCTACGAGCAGTACTTC. Translation gives CASSAWTGSSYEQYF.

V and J are TRBV4-2 and TRBJ2-1; 7 nucleotides match TRBD2. CDR1 LGHNA and CDR2 YNFKEQ come from the germline V gene. The CDR3 has 15 amino acids. Germline trimming cut 4 bases from V and 0 bases from J; bases unmatched to any gene: 3. The CDR3 is CASSPAGSSYNEQFF. In DNA form, the CDR3 reads TGTGCCAGCAGCCCAGCGGGGAGCTCCTACAATGAGCAGTTCTTC.

The rearrangement joins TRBV28 to TRBJ2-3; 9 nucleotides agree with TRBD2. Germline V CDR1 and CDR2: MDHEN, SYDVKM. This CDR3 contains 14 residues. Trimming took 7 bases from V and 5 from J; bases not matched to a gene: 7. CDR3 DNA: TGTGCCAGCAAGGGCGGGGGGGCCGTAGATACGCAGTATTTT. It specifies CASKGGGAVDTQYF.

The CDR3 bases are TGTGCCAGCAGCTCGCGGGGACAGGATCTTAATTCACCCCTCCACTTT. As protein: CASSSRGQDLNSPLHF. The chain employs TRBV11-2 and TRBJ1-6; 8 nucleotides align to TRBD1. Trimming removed 4 bases from V and 6 bases from J; junction bases left unmatched: 8. CDR3 length: 16 amino acids. Germline V gives CDR1 SGHAT, CDR2 FQNNGV.

The genes are TRBV19 and TRBJ1-4, with unresolved D. The germline CDR1 and CDR2 sequences are LNHDA and SQIVND (reference sequence). Trimming removed 3 bases from V and 0 bases from J, with 11 bases in between. CDR3 size: 16 residues. CDR3 sequence reads: CASSIQGGSTNEKLFF. The DNA of the CDR3 is TGTGCCAGTAGTATTCAAGGCGGATCAACTAATGAAAAACTGTTTTTT.

The V call is TRBV7-9, the J call TRBJ1-1, with 8 bases matching TRBD1. J lost 3 bases, V lost 3 bases, and 12 bases had no gene match. The CDR3 is made up of 17 amino acids. CDR1 is SEHNR, CDR2 FQNEAQ, per germline (reference sequence). CDR3 residues: CASSLGQGARLDTEAFF. The CDR3 DNA follows: TGTGCCAGCAGCTTGGGGCAGGGGGCAAGGTTGGACACTGAAGCTTTCTTT.

This chain uses TRBV19 with TRBJ1-5, with TRBD1 identical over 7 bases. Unmatched junction bases numbered 7, after V lost 4 bases and J lost 4 bases. Germline V lookup: CDR1 LNHDA, CDR2 SQIVND (reference sequence). The CDR3 is made up of 15 amino acids. This chain's CDR3 is CASSSAIQGNQPQHF. The CDR3 bases are TGTGCCAGTAGTAGCGCCATACAGGGGAATCAGCCCCAGCATTTT.

The rearrangement uses TRBV5-1 and TRBJ2-7; no definite D call. The CDR3 runs 15 residues. From germline, CDR1 is SGHRS and CDR2 YFSETQ. V lost 4 bases, J lost 3 bases, and 17 bases lay in between. The CDR3 loop reads CASSTSSQDGYEQYF. The CDR3 DNA is TGCGCCAGCAGCACATCATCCCAGGATGGCTACGAGCAGTACTTC.

This clone was seen only once. The rearrangement links TRBV4-3 to TRBJ2-1; 11 nucleotides agree with TRBD2. The germline gives CDR1 LGHNA, CDR2 YSLEER. Trimming at V came to 2 bases and at J to 8 bases, leaving 5 bases not matched to a gene. The CDR3 length is 15 residues. The CDR3 sequence is CASSQLAGGTHEQFF. The CDR3, as DNA: TGCGCCAGCAGCCAATTAGCGGGGGGGACACATGAGCAGTTCTTC.

J is TRBJ1-1 and V is TRBV4-3; D possibly corresponds to TRBD1 (5 bases). This CDR3 region has 13 residues. V was pared by 3 bases and J by 7 bases, with 12 bases between. Germline CDR1 LGHNA, CDR2 YSLEER. CDR3 residues: CASSHSQGSEAFF. CDR3 nucleotides: TGCGCCAGCAGCCACTCTCAGGGAAGTGAAGCTTTCTTT.

This clone was detected only once. V and J are TRBV6-5 and TRBJ2-1; TRBD2 matches 9 bases. J was trimmed by 8 bases and V by 2 bases; bases with no gene match: 7. The CDR3 has 15 residues. CDR1 is MNHEY and CDR2 is SVGAGI in the germline V gene. The CDR3 spells CASSYEGGGAYEQFF. Written as DNA, the CDR3 is TGTGCCAGCAGTTACGAGGGCGGGGGGGCCTATGAGCAGTTCTTC.